One sample yielded the 5 T cell receptor beta chains listed below, sequenced in a study of blood T cells in healthy people across ages. The use of a sample-barcoded 5' primer and a J-beta primer mix characterized a second PCR of roughly 6 to 11 cycles. MiXCR, run by TCRdb on the 5' RACE reads, gives a single entry per CDR3 protein. The sample yields some 930,000 distinct CDR3 sequences, 25% to 35% seen once. This sample also appeared in a second study, on T cells of mothers and their children.

The sequenced material came from blood. All receptors derive from a woman in her thirties or forties in good health.

The table lists this clonotype with a few counts. The chain carries TRBV2 and TRBJ2-5, with 10 nucleotides matching TRBD2. Looked up from germline, CDR1 is SNHLY and CDR2 is FYNNEI. The CDR3 spans 14 residues. V trimming: 4 bases; J trimming: 5 bases; junction bases outside the gene matches: 4. The CDR3 DNA sequence: TGTGCCAGCAGTGGGCAGCGGGGGGGCGAGACCCAGTACTTC. Translation gives CASSGQRGGETQYF. Variable domain in full (rest from reference TRBV2 and TRBJ2-5): EPEVTQTPSHQVTQMGQEVILRCVPISNHLYFYWYRQILGQKVEFLVSFYNNEISEKSEIFDDQFSVERPDGSNFTLKIRSTKLEDSAMYFCASSGQRGGETQYFGPGTRLLVL.

This clonotype was counted between two and nine times. The V gene is TRBV10-3, the J gene TRBJ1-2; D unresolved. Between the trimmed V and J ends, which lost 7 bases and 4 bases, there was a span of 16 bases. Per the germline V gene, CDR1 is ENHRY and CDR2 is SYGVKD. The CDR3 length is 14 residues. The CDR3 here is CAINNIAAGYGYTF. CDR3 sequence (DNA): TGTGCCATCAATAACATCGCCGCCGGCTATGGCTACACCTTC.

This clonotype came up a few times. V usage is TRBV24-1 and J usage is TRBJ2-3; 9 bases align to TRBD1. Per the germline V gene, CDR1 is KGHDR and CDR2 is SFDVKD. The V segment lost 0 bases and the J segment 0 bases; nucleotides outside the gene matches: 3. This CDR3 has 17 residues. The CDR3 region has the DNA TGTGCCACCAGTGATTTGGTCGGGACAGGGAGCACAGATACGCAGTATTTT. Translation: CATSDLVGTGSTDTQYF.

The chain has TRBV7-8 and TRBJ2-7; 7 bases map to TRBD1. The CDR3 totals 15 residues. The ends lost 1 base at V and 3 bases at J; junction bases unmatched: 6. Per the germline V gene, CDR1 is SGHVS and CDR2 is FQNEAQ. CDR3 amino acids: CASSLEPRTGYEQYF. The DNA for the CDR3 is TGTGCCAGCAGCTTAGAGCCCCGGACAGGCTACGAGCAGTACTTC.

As to this clonotype: A much larger clone lies one base from this, so it may be a read error. This chain uses TRBV20-1 with TRBJ2-6, with TRBD2 matching over 8 bases. This CDR3 has 17 amino acids. The trim removed 2 bases at V and 0 bases at J, leaving 6 bases unmatched. The germline V gene has CDR1 DFQATT and CDR2 SNEGSKA (reference sequence). The chain's CDR3 is CSARLAGTISGANVLTF. The CDR3, as DNA: TGCAGTGCTAGATTAGCGGGGACCATCTCTGGGGCCAACGTCCTGACTTTC.